This T cell receptor beta chain was identified during a study of STAT5B mutations in CD4+ large granular lymphocyte leukemia. Study-level findings and limits: 8/27 top patient clones versus 2/35 control clones were TRBV06-family. Patient CD4-sorted repertoires looked more clonal than healthy CD4+ repertoires, even without putative leukemic clones.

Some clones are missing from TCRdb's copy, which holds only in-frame ones; the method was immunoSEQ multiplex PCR. The repertoire has roughly 48,000 clones, around 70% of them found once; the top ten carry about 1.6%. The CDR3 is 15 amino acids. CDR1 and CDR2 (germline): GTSNPN, SVGIG (reference sequence). Trimming cost V 2 bases and J 6 bases; bases outside gene matches: 9. This clone was detected only a few times. Its antigen is not known. This TCR was recovered from a human donor in good health. The V and J genes are TRBV30 and TRBJ1-2; 10 bases are a match to TRBD1. Sequenced sample: CD4+ T cells from blood buffy coats. Here the CDR3 DNA reads TGTGCCTGGAGTCTTGGGGACAGGGGACGACATGGCTACACCTTC. Protein product: CAWSLGDRGRHGYTF.